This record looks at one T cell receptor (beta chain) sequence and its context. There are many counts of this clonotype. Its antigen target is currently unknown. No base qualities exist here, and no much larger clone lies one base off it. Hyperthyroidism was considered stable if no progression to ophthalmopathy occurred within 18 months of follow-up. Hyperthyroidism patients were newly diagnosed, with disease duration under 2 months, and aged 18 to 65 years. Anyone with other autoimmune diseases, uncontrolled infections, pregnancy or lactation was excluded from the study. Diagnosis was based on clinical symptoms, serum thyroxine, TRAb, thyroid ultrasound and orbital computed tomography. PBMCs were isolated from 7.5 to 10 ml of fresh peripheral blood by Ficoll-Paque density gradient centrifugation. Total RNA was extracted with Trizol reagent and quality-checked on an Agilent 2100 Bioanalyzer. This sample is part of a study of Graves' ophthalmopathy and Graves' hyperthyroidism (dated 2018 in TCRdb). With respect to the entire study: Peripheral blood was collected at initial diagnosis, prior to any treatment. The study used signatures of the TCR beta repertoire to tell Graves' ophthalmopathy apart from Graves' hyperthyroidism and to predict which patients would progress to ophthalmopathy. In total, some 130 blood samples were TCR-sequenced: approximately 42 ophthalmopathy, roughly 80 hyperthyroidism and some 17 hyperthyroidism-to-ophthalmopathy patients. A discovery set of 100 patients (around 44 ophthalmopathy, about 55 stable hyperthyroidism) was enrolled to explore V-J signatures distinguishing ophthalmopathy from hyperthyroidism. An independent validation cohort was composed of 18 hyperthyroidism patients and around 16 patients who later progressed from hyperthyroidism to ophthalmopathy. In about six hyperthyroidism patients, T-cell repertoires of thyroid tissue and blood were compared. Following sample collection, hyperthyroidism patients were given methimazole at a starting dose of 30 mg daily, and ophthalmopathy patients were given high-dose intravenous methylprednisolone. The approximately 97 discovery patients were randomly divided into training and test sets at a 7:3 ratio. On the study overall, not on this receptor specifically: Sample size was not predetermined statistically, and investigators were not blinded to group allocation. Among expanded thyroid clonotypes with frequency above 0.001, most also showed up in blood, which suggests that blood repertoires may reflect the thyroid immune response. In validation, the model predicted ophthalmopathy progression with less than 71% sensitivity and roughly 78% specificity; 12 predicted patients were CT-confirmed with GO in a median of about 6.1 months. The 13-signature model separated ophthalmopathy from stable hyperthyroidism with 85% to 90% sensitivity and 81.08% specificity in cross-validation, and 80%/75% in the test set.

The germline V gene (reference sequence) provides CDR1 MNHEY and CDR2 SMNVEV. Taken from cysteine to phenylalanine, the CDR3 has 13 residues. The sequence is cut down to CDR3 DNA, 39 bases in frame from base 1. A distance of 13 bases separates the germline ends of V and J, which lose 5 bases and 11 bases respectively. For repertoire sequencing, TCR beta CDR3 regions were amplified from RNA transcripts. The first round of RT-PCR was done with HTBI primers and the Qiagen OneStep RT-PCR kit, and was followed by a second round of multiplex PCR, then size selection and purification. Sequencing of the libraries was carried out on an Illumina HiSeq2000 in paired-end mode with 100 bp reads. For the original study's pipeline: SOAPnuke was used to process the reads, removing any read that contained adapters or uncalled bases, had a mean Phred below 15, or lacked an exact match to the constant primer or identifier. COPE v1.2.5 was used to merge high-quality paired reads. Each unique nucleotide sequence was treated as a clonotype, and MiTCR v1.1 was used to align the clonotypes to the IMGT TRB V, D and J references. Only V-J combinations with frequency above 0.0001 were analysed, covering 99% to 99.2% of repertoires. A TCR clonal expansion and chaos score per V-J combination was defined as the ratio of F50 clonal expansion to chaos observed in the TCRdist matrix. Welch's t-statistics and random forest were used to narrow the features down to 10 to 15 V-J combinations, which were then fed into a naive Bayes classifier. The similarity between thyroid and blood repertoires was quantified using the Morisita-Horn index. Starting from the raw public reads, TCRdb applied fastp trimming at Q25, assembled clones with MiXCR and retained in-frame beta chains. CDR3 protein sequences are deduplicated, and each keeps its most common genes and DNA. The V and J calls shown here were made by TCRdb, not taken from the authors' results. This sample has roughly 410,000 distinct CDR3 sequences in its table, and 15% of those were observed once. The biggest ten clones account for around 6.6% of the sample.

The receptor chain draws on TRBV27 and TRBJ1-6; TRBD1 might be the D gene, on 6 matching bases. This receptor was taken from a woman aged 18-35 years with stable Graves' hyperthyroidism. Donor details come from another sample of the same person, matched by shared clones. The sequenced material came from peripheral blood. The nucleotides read TGTGCCAGCAGTAGACAGGTTTCCACACCCCTCCACTTT. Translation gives CASSRQVSTPLHF.